These 26 T cell receptor beta chains were sequenced from one sample in a study of response to subunit inactivated influenza vaccine (dated by TCRdb to 2016 to 2019). Preparation of the library involved RT-PCR. Sequencing instrument: Illumina HiSeq 2500. TCRdb trimmed the raw reads at Q25, called clones with MiXCR and kept productive beta chains. Under each unique CDR3 protein, matching rows form one entry showing the most common genes and DNA. Present in this sample are hundreds of thousands of distinct CDR3 sequences, about 20% of which were seen just once. The ten largest clones take up over 9% of the sample. The sequenced sample was PBMCs from blood, obtained less than 22 months after vaccination. The receptors shown here come from a man in his fifties or sixties who received an inactivated influenza vaccine. Donor details come from another sample of the same person, matched by shared clones.

The chain joins TRBV12-3 or TRBV12-4 to TRBJ2-1, with D possibly matching TRBD1 (7 bases). The CDR3 has 14 amino acids. Trimming removed 3 bases from V and 7 bases from J, with 13 bases in between. The CDR3 DNA sequence: TGTGCCAGCAGTTTTGTCCCAGGGGGGAATGAGCAGTTCTTC. The encoded protein is CASSFVPGGNEQFF.

This chain uses TRBV15 with TRBJ1-1; a weak D match, TRBD1 (5 bases). Deletions cut 8 bases from V and 0 bases from J, with 13 bases between. Germline V gene lookup returns CDR1 LNHNV and CDR2 YYDKDF (reference sequence). This CDR3 region has 14 residues. CDR3 nucleotides: TGTGCCACCGTCGACAGAAATTTGAACACTGAAGCTTTCTTT. Amino acids: CATVDRNLNTEAFF.

About this clonotype: It is unclear where the CDR3 begins or ends on the DNA, so no DNA is shown, and the CDR3 is as TCRdb lists it. The V call is TRBV29-1, the J call TRBJ2-1; the DNA was not compared with TRBD2, the D call given in the table. The CDR3 is made up of 14 amino acids, end residues included. From germline, CDR1 is SQVTM and CDR2 ANQGSEA. This chain's CDR3 is CSVERAPWDEQFFF.

The CDR3 DNA reads TGTGCCAGCAGCAAGGGACTAGCGGGAGTAGGAGATGAGCAGTTCTTC. It encodes CASSKGLAGVGDEQFF. The J gene is TRBJ2-1, the V gene TRBV7-8, with 14 bases that match TRBD2. The CDR3 length is 16 residues. The trim removed 5 bases at V and 8 bases at J, leaving 8 bases unmatched. CDR1 and CDR2 (germline): SGHVS, FQNEAQ.

This clonotype has at least ten counts. The rearrangement uses TRBV29-1 and TRBJ1-2; D is ambiguous. Germline CDR1 reads SQVTM; CDR2 reads ANQGSEA. Between the trimmed V and J ends, which lost 2 bases and 4 bases, there was a span of 8 bases. This CDR3 contains 12 residues. CDR3 nucleotides: TGCAGCGTTGAAAGGCCAGCCTATGGCTACACCTTC. Protein product: CSVERPAYGYTF.

This CDR3 reads CASSYSRAGNTIYF. In DNA form, the CDR3 reads TGTGCCAGCAGTTACTCCAGAGCTGGAAACACCATATATTTT. The chain has TRBV6-5 and TRBJ1-3; D uncertain. Germline CDR1 reads MNHEY; CDR2 reads SVGAGI. The CDR3 extends over 14 amino acids. Trimming cost V 0 bases and J 2 bases, with 5 bases left between them.

The chain couples TRBV29-1 to TRBJ2-3, with D perhaps given as TRBD1 or TRBD2 (6 bases each). V was trimmed by 2 bases and J by 6 bases, leaving 15 bases between them. The CDR3 has 14 amino acids. Germline V gives CDR1 SQVTM, CDR2 ANQGSEA. The chain's CDR3 is CSVENRAGGDTQYF. Here the CDR3 DNA reads TGCAGCGTTGAAAACAGGGCAGGAGGGGATACGCAGTATTTT.

The chain joins TRBV7-9 to TRBJ1-2; TRBD1 aligns across 8 bases. Germline V gene data show CDR1 as SEHNR and CDR2 as FQNEAQ (reference sequence). This CDR3 has 15 residues. Trimming took 1 base from V and 4 from J; bases not matched to a gene: 5. In nucleotides, the CDR3 is TGTGCCAGCAGCTTAGGTGACAGGGGATTCTATGGCTACACCTTC. Translation gives CASSLGDRGFYGYTF. The full variable domain, completed using reference TRBV7-9 and TRBJ1-2, is DTGVSQNPRHKITKRGQNVTFRCDPISEHNRLYWYRQTLGQGPEFLTYFQNEAQLEKSRLLSDRFSAERPKGSFSTLEIQRTEQGDSAMYLCASSLGDRGFYGYTFGSGTRLTVV.

The V and J genes are TRBV27 and TRBJ1-6; tentatively, D is TRBD1 (5 bases). V lost 6 bases and J lost 7, with 10 bases in between. Germline CDR1 MNHEY, CDR2 SMNVEV (reference sequence). This CDR3 comprises 13 residues. The CDR3 here is CASRGTGNSPLHF. CDR3 sequence (DNA): TGTGCCAGCAGAGGGACGGGAAATTCACCCCTCCACTTT.

This rearrangement joins TRBV7-2 to TRBJ2-1, with D possibly matching TRBD1 (6 bases). Germline assignment: CDR1 SGHTA and CDR2 FQGNSA. This CDR3 is 14 amino acids long. The V and J ends lost 1 base and 6 bases respectively, with 10 bases between them. This CDR3 reads CASSLDRVPNEQFF. CDR3 DNA sequence: TGTGCCAGCAGCTTAGACAGGGTCCCCAATGAGCAGTTCTTC.

The chain uses TRBV6-5 and TRBJ1-5, with 7 bases fitting TRBD1. CDR1 and CDR2 from the germline V gene are MNHEY and SVGAGI. This CDR3 contains 17 residues. V was pared by 0 bases and J by 6 bases, with 11 bases of the junction left unmatched. CDR3 DNA sequence: TGTGCCAGCAGTTACTCTGACAGGGAGGAGTTTGGTCAGCCCCAGCATTTT. Amino acid sequence: CASSYSDREEFGQPQHF.

V and J are TRBV18 and TRBJ1-1, with D maybe TRBD1 (5 bases). V was pared by 1 base and J by 4 bases, with 10 bases between. The V gene's germline CDR1 is KGHSH and CDR2 LQKENI. The CDR3 covers 14 residues. The CDR3 sequence is CASSPRGDGTEAFF. As DNA, the CDR3 is TGTGCCAGCTCACCACGGGGGGATGGCACTGAAGCTTTCTTT.

There are a few counts of this clonotype. The rearrangement uses TRBV12-3 or TRBV12-4 and TRBJ1-6; TRBD1 is a possible D gene (5 bases). The CDR3 totals 14 residues. Between the trimmed V and J ends, which lost 5 bases and 6 bases, there was a span of 11 bases. The CDR3 loop is CASSPGNLNSPLHF. In DNA, the CDR3 is TGTGCCAGCAGTCCAGGGAATCTTAATTCACCCCTCCACTTT.

This clonotype was observed a handful of times. The chain has TRBV6-2 or TRBV6-3 and TRBJ1-5, with D unresolved. Germline-derived CDR1 and CDR2 are MNHEY and SVGEGT. CDR3 size: 14 residues. Trimming left V 6 bases short and J 7 bases short, with 16 bases between. CDR3 DNA sequence: TGTGCCAGCAGCCGGACGCCTGGGCGACAGCCCCAGCATTTT. This gives the protein CASSRTPGRQPQHF.

This clonotype is a singleton in its sample. The rearrangement joins TRBV20-1 to TRBJ1-1, with a weak D call TRBD1 (5 bases). The CDR3 contains 17 residues. Per germline, CDR1 DFQATT and CDR2 SNEGSKA (reference sequence). V was cut by 5 bases and J by 1 base, with 23 bases left in between. DNA of the CDR3: TGCAGTGCTCTCCGGTCCTTTGTCCGGGGGGGGAACACTGAAGCTTTCTTT. This encodes CSALRSFVRGGNTEAFF.

The chain recombines TRBV7-2 with TRBJ1-6, with 7 bases aligning to TRBD1. With V trimmed by 5 bases and J by 10 bases, 11 bases remained unmatched. Per germline, CDR1 SGHTA and CDR2 FQGNSA. This CDR3 is 15 amino acids long. In DNA form, the CDR3 reads TGTGCCAGCAGCGCACTCGACAGGGTAGAGTCACCCCTCCACTTT. Translating gives CASSALDRVESPLHF.

In this sample, this clonotype turned up a few times. This chain connects TRBV7-2 to TRBJ1-6; D is unresolved. In germline, CDR1 is SGHTA, CDR2 FQGNSA. The V gene lost 1 base and the J gene lost 7 bases, with 8 bases spanning the gap. This CDR3 spans 14 amino acids. The CDR3 bases are TGTGCCAGCAGCTTAGTGTCGGGAAATTCACCCCTCCACTTT. It is translated as CASSLVSGNSPLHF.

This clonotype has a handful of counts. This rearrangement joins TRBV6-1 to TRBJ1-1; D call uncertain. CDR3 length equals 15 residues. Trimming took off 7 bases at V and 1 base at J, with 16 bases between the two ends. Germline CDR1 MNHNS, CDR2 SASEGT. The chain's CDR3 is CASTSEGSRNTEAFF. The CDR3 DNA sequence: TGTGCCAGCACCTCCGAGGGCAGTAGGAACACTGAAGCTTTCTTT.

The gene calls are TRBV7-2 and TRBJ2-2; D possibly corresponds to TRBD1 (7 bases). Looked up from germline, CDR1 is SGHTA and CDR2 is FQGNSA. V gave up 5 bases and J gave up 6 bases, with 19 bases separating them. This CDR3 comprises 16 residues. The CDR3 here is CASSPGLNRGSGELFF. The CDR3 bases are TGTGCCAGCAGCCCAGGACTAAACAGGGGATCCGGGGAGCTGTTTTTT.

The chain uses TRBV30 and TRBJ1-2; possible D gene TRBD1, 6 bases. The CDR3 loop spans 13 amino acids. Trimming removed 2 bases at V and 5 bases at J, with 12 bases between. CDR1 and CDR2 (germline): GTSNPN, SVGIG (reference sequence). Written as DNA, the CDR3 is TGTGCCTGGAGTACGGGGGCTGGGTATGGCTACACCTTC. It codes for CAWSTGAGYGYTF.

This clonotype was counted only a few times. J is TRBJ2-5 and V is TRBV6-2 or TRBV6-3; the D gene is possibly TRBD2 (5 bases). The CDR3 runs 14 residues. V lost 2 bases to trimming and J lost 7 bases, with 14 bases between them. The V gene's germline CDR1 is MNHEY and CDR2 SVGEGT. This CDR3 is CASSYTGSSGTQYF. The DNA for the CDR3 is TGTGCCAGCAGTTACACGGGGTCGTCCGGGACCCAGTACTTC.

This CDR3 is CASSLQSGGFSNQPQHF. The CDR3 bases are TGTGCCAGCAGCTTACAATCGGGGGGCTTCAGCAATCAGCCCCAGCATTTT. The gene calls are TRBV7-8 and TRBJ1-5, with a weak D call TRBD1 (6 bases). This CDR3 region has 17 residues. Germline V lookup: CDR1 SGHVS, CDR2 FQNEAQ. V lost 2 bases and J 1 base, leaving 15 bases between the germline ends.

This clonotype showed up many times. This rearrangement joins TRBV28 to TRBJ2-3, with D uncertain. Germline lookup yields CDR1 MDHEN and CDR2 SYDVKM. Trimming removed 4 bases at V and 4 bases at J, with 3 bases between. The CDR3 runs to 11 residues. In nucleotides, the CDR3 is TGTGCCAGCAGTTACCCAGATACGCAGTATTTT. It encodes CASSYPDTQYF.

This rearrangement joins TRBV25-1 to TRBJ2-2, with 7 bases aligning to TRBD1. Germline V lookup: CDR1 MGHDK, CDR2 SYGVNS. The CDR3 extends over 16 amino acids. V shed 1 base and J 5 bases; nucleotides not matched to a gene: 7. For the CDR3, the DNA is TGTGCCAGCAGTGAATCGGGCAGGGGGTATACCGGGGAGCTGTTTTTT. Residues: CASSESGRGYTGELFF.

This chain connects TRBV9 to TRBJ2-1, with 10 bases aligning to TRBD1. Germline trimming cut 4 bases from V and 7 bases from J; bases unmatched to any gene: 11. The CDR3 runs to 16 residues. Germline CDR1 reads SGDLS; CDR2 reads YYNGEE. The CDR3 DNA follows: TGTGCCAGCAGCCCTTTCTCCGGGACAGGGGTGAATGAGCAGTTCTTC. This translates into CASSPFSGTGVNEQFF.

This clonotype was seen at least ten times. This sequence joins TRBV5-6 and TRBJ1-2; 8 bases agree with TRBD1. The CDR3 runs 14 residues. The V gene's germline CDR1 is SGHDT and CDR2 YYEEEE. Trimming cost V 2 bases and J 4 bases; bases outside gene matches: 4. This CDR3 is CASSFRTGSYGYTF. CDR3 nucleotide sequence: TGTGCCAGCAGCTTTAGGACAGGGAGCTATGGCTACACCTTC.